This T cell receptor gamma chain came from a study of intestinal T cells in coeliac disease (dated by TCRdb to the early 2020s). Regarding the research as a whole: In the TRG cohort, coeliac patients were much younger than controls, with a mean age of around 15 years compared with about 56 years. In the TCR-delta (TRD) cohort, there were duodenal biopsies from about ten coeliac disease patients and about ten non-coeliac controls. Duodenal biopsies from 30 to 35 coeliac disease patients and approximately 23 non-coeliac controls were included in a second, larger TCR-gamma (TRG) cohort. General conclusions and limits of the study: Coeliac and control groups differed significantly in age, although an age-split analysis did not yield significant classification. TRG clustering correctly classified most of the 54 biopsies (around 94%), with a reported leave-one-out accuracy of approximately 90%. Repeated CDR3 amino acid sequences could not be distinguished from PCR duplicates in the analysis. FFPE-derived DNA was found to be relatively degraded, and loss of a proportion of TCR sequences in each sample was likely caused by this degradation. All 20 or so biopsies in training were correctly classified by TRD kmer-based clustering, and a leave-one-out accuracy of around 91% was reported.

Libraries were made using multiplex PCR. Sequencing was performed on an Ion Torrent PGM. The LymphoTrack kit, which has primers carrying Illumina adapters, was used to amplify TRG repertoires from 200 ng of biopsy DNA. TRG amplicons were cleaned up with AMPure XP beads, measured on a 2100 Bioanalyzer, and combined in equimolar amounts. Sequencing of TRG libraries was performed on an Ion PGM instrument. Per the source publication's procedure: FastX discarded any read in which over 10% of nucleotides had a quality score below the third quartile for that patient. Reads were aligned with IMGT/HighV-QUEST to assign V, D and J genes, identify CDR3 regions and assess functionality. Sequences were converted to amino acids, and every sequence predicted to be non-functional was removed. CDR3s were split into kmers, with and without positional annotation; kmer frequencies underwent PCA, and samples were clustered using all 1023 combinations of PCs 1-10. Leave-one-out cross-validation was used to validate the classification, with parameters re-optimised on the remaining samples in each round. Shannon diversity was computed with the vegan R package from repeated random subsamples equal to the lowest read count. TCRdb called clones anew from the public reads via CATT; matching DNA rows were later pooled. For this entry, the V and J calls and clone size follow TCRdb and not the study's own pipeline. The sample profile shows some 400 gamma-chain clones; around 54% of them were found once. The top ten clonotypes cover around 32% of the sample.

For each case, genomic DNA was extracted from ten 5-um FFPE scrolls with the QIAamp DNA FFPE tissue kit. Classification of coeliac disease based on the TCR repertoire was tested using fully anonymised formalin-fixed paraffin-embedded duodenal biopsies that were surplus to diagnostic needs. The sample holds one count of this clone. Its antigen remains unidentified. Base quality data are lacking; no much larger clone is found one base away. Resting on one read, the evidence is weak. V is pruned by 4 bases and J by 5 bases, leaving 5 bases of the junction without a gene match. The CDR3 runs 13 amino acids, cysteine and phenylalanine included. Only the CDR3 DNA stays, 39 bases, in frame from base 1.

Sequencing input: a duodenal biopsy. The receptor chain draws on TRGV11 and TRGJ1 or TRGJ2. TRGV11 is treated as an ORF (open reading frame) with a function not yet certain. The sequence was obtained from a human donor with celiac disease. The CDR3 reads CACWISFHYKKLF. The DNA sequence is TGTGCCTGCTGGATTAGTTTTCATTATAAGAAACTCTTT.